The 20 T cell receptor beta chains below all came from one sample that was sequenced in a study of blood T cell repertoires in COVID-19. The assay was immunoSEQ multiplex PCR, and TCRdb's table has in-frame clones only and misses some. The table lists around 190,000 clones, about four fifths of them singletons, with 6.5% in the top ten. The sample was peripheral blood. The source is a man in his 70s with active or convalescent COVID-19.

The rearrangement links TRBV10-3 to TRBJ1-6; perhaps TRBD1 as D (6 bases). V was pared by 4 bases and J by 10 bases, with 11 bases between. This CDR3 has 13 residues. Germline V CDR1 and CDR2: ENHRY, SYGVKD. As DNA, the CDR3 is TGTGCCATCAGTGCAGGGGTCGAATCACCCCTCCACTTT. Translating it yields CAISAGVESPLHF.

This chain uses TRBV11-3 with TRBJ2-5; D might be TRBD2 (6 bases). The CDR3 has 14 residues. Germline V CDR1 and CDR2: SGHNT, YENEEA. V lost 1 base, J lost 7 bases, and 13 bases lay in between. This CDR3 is CASSLGGGDGTQYF. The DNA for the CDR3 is TGTGCCAGCAGCTTAGGCGGCGGGGATGGGACCCAGTACTTC.

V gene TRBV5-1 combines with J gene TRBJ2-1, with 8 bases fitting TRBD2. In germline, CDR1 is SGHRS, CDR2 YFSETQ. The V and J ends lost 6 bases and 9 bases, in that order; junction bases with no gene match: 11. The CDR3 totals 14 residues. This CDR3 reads CASTLSGIAFEQFF. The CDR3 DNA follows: TGCGCCAGCACCCTTAGCGGGATTGCCTTTGAGCAGTTCTTC. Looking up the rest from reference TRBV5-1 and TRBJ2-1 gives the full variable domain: KAGVTQTPRYLIKTRGQQVTLSCSPISGHRSVSWYQQTPGQGLQFLFEYFSETQRNKGNFPGRFSGRQFSNSRSEMNVSTLELGDSALYLCASTLSGIAFEQFFGPGTRLTVL.

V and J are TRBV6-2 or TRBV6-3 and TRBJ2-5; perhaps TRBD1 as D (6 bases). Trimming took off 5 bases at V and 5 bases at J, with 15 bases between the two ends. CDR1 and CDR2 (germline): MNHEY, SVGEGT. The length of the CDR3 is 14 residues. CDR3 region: CASSKQGSVETQYF. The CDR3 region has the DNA TGTGCCAGCAGTAAACAGGGTTCGGTGGAGACCCAGTACTTC.

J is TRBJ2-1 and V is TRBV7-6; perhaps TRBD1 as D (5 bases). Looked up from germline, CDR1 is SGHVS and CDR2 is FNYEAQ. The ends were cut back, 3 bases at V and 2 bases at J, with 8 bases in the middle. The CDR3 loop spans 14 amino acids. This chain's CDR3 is CASSLDTAYNEQFF. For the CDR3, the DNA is TGTGCCAGCAGCTTGGACACTGCCTACAATGAGCAGTTCTTC.

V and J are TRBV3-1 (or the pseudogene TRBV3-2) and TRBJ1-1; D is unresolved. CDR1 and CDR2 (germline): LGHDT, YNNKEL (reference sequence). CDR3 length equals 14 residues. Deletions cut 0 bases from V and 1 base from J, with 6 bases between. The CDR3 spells CASSQEARNTEAFF. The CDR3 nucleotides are TGTGCCAGCAGCCAAGAGGCACGGAACACTGAAGCTTTCTTT.

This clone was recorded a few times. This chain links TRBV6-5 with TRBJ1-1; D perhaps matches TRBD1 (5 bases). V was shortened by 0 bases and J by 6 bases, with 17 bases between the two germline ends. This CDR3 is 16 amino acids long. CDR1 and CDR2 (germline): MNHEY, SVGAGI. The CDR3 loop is CASSYSSGSEGAEAFF. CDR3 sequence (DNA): TGTGCCAGCAGTTACTCCTCAGGGTCGGAAGGGGCTGAAGCTTTCTTT.

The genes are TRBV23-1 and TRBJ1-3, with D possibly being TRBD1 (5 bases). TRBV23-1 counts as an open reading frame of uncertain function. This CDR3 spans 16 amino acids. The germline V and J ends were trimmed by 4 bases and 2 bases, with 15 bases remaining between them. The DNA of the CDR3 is TGCGCCAGCAGTCGGGCGTACGGAGGGGCTGGAAACACCATATATTTT. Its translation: CASSRAYGGAGNTIYF.

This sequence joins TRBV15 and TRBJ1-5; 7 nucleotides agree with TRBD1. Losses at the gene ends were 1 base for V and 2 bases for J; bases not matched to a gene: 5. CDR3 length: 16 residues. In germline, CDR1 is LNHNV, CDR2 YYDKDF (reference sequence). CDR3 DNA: TGTGCCACCAGCAGAGGGACAGGTAGGGGCAATCAGCCCCAGCATTTT. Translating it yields CATSRGTGRGNQPQHF.

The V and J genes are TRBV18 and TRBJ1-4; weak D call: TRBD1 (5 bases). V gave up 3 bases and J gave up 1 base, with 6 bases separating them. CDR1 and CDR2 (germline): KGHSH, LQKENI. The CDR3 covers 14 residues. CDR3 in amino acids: CASSPGGTNEKLFF. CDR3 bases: TGTGCCAGCTCACCGGGGGGAACTAATGAAAAACTGTTTTTT. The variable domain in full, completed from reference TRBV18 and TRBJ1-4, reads NAGVMQNPRHLVRRRGQEARLRCSPMKGHSHVYWYRQLPEEGLKFMVYLQKENIIDESGMPKERFSAEFPKEGPSILRIQQVVRGDSAAYFCASSPGGTNEKLFFGSGTQLSVL.

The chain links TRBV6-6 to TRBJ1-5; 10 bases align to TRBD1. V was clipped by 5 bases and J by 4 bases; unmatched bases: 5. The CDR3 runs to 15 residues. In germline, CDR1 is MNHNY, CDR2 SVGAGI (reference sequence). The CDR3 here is CASSGRGQGNQPQHF. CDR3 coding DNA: TGTGCCAGCAGTGGGCGGGGACAGGGGAATCAGCCCCAGCATTTT.

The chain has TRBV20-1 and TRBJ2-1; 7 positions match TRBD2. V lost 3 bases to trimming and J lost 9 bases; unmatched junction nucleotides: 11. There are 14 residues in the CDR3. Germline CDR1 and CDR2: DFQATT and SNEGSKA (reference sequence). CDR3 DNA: TGCAGTGCTAGTAATGCGGGAGTCTCTGTTGAGCAGTTCTTC. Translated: CSASNAGVSVEQFF.

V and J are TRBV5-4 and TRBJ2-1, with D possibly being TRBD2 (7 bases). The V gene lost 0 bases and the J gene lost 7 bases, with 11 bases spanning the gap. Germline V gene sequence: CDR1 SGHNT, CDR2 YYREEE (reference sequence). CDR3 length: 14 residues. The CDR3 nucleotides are TGTGCCAGCAGCTTGGCGGGGGGCCAGAATGAGCAGTTCTTC. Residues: CASSLAGGQNEQFF. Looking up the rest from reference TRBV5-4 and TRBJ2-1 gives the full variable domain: ETGVTQSPTHLIKTRGQQVTLRCSSQSGHNTVSWYQQALGQGPQFIFQYYREEENGRGNFPPRFSGLQFPNYSSELNVNALELDDSALYLCASSLAGGQNEQFFGPGTRLTVL.

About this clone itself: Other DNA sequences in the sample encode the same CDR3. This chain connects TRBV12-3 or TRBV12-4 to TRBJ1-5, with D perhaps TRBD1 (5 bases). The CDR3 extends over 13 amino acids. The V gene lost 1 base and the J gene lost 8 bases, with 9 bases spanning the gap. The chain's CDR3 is CASSLGWGEPQHF. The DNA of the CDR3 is TGTGCCAGCAGTTTAGGGTGGGGCGAGCCCCAGCATTTT.

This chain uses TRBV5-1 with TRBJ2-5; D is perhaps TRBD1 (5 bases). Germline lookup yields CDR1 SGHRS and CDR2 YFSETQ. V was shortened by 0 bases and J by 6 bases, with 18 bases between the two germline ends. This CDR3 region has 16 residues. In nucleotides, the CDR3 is TGCGCCAGCAGCTTGGGTCCATCGGCAGGGCTGCAGACCCAGTACTTC. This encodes CASSLGPSAGLQTQYF.

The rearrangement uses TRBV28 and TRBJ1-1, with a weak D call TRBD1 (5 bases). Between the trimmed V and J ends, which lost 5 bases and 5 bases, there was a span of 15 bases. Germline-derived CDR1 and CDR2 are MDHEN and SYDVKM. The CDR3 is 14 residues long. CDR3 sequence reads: CASSPPTEPTEAFF. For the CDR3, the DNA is TGTGCCAGCAGTCCACCGACAGAGCCGACTGAAGCTTTCTTT.

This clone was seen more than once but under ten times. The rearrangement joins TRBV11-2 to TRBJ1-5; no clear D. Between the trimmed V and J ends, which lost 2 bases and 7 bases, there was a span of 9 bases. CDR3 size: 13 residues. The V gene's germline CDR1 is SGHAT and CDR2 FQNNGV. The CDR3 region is CASSLWRGQPQHF. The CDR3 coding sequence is TGTGCCAGCAGCTTATGGAGAGGACAGCCCCAGCATTTT. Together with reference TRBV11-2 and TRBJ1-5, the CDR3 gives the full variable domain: EAGVAQSPRYKIIEKRQSVAFWCNPISGHATLYWYQQILGQGPKLLIQFQNNGVVDDSQLPKDRFSAERLKGVDSTLKIQPAKLEDSAVYLCASSLWRGQPQHFGDGTRLSIL.

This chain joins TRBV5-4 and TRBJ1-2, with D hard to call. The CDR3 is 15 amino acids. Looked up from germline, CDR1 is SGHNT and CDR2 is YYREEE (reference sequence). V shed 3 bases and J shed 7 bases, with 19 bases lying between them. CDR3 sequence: CASSWEREAYGGYTF. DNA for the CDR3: TGTGCCAGCAGCTGGGAAAGGGAGGCGTATGGTGGCTACACCTTC.

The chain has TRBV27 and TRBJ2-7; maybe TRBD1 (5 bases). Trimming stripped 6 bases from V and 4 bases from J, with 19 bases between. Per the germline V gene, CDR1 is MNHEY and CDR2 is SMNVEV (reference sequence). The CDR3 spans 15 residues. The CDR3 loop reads CASSRRGPRYYEQYF. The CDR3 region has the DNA TGTGCCAGCAGCCGTAGGGGCCCAAGATATTACGAGCAGTACTTC.

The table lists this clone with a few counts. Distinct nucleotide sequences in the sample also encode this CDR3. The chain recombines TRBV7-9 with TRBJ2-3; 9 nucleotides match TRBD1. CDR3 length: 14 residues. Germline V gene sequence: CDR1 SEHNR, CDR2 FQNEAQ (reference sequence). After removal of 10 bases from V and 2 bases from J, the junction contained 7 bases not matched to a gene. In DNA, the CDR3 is TGTGCCACCTCCGGGACAGGGTCCACAGATACGCAGTATTTT. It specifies CATSGTGSTDTQYF.